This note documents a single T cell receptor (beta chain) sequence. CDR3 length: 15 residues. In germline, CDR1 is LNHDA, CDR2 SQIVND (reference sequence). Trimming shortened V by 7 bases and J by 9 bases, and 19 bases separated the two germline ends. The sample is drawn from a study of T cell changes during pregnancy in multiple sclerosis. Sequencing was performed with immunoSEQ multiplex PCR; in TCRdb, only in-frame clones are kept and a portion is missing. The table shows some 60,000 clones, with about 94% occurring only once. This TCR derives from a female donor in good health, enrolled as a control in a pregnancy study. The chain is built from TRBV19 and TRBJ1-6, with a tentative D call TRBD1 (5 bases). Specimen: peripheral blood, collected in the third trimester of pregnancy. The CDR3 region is CASTPRAGQGSPLHF. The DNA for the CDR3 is TGTGCCAGTACCCCACGGGCAGGGCAGGGTTCACCCCTCCACTTT.